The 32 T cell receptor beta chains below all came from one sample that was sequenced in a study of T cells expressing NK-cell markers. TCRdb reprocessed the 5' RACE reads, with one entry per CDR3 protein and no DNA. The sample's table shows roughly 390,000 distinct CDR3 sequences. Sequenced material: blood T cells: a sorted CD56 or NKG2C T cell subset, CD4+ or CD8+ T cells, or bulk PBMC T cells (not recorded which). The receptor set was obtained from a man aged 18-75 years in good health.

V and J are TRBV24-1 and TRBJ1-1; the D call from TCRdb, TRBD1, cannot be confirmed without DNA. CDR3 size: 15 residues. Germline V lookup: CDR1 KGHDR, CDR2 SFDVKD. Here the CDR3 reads CATSDSSGGWTEAFF.

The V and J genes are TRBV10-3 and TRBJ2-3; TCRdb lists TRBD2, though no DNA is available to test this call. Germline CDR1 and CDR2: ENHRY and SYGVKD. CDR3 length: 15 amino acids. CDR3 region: CAISGLGLRTDTQYF.

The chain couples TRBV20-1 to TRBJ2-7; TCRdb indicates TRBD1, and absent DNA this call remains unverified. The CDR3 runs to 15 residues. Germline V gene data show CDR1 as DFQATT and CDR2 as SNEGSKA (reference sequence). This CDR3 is CSARTGGSFSYEQYF.

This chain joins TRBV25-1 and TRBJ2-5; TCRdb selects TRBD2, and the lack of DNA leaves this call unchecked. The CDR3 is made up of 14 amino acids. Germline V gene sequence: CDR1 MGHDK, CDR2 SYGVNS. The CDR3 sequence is CASSVTGGGETQYF.

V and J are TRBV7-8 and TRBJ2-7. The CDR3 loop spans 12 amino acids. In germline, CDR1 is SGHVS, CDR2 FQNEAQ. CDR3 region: CASNVGSGEQYF.

CDR3 loop: CASSLSGTGKDTQYF. The V call is TRBV7-3, the J call TRBJ2-3; TCRdb calls TRBD1, which cannot be checked without DNA. CDR3 length: 15 amino acids. Germline CDR1 and CDR2: SGHTA and FQGTGA. Full variable domain (rest looked up from reference TRBV7-3 and TRBJ2-3): GAGVSQTPSNKVTEKGKYVELRCDPISGHTALYWYRQSLGQGPEFLIYFQGTGAADDSGLPNDRFFAVRPEGSVSTLKIQRTERGDSAVYLCASSLSGTGKDTQYFGPGTRLTVL.

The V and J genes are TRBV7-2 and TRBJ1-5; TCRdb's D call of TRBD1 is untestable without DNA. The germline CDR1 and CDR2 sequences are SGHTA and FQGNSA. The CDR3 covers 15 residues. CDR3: CASSYVGQGSQPQHF. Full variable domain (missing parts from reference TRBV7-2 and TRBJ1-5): GAGVSQSPSNKVTEKGKDVELRCDPISGHTALYWYRQSLGQGLEFLIYFQGNSAPDKSGLPSDRFSAERTGGSVSTLTIQRTQQEDSAVYLCASSYVGQGSQPQHFGDGTRLSIL.

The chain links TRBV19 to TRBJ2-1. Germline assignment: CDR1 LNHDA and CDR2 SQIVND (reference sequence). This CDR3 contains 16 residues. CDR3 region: CASSIEAGSTYNEQFF.

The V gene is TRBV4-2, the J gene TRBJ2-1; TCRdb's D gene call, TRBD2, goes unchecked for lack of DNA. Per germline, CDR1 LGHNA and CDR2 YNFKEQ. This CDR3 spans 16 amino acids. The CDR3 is CASSQTSGGAHDEQFF.

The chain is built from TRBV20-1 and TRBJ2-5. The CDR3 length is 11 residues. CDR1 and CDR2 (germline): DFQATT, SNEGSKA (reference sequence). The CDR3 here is CSTRRGETQYF.

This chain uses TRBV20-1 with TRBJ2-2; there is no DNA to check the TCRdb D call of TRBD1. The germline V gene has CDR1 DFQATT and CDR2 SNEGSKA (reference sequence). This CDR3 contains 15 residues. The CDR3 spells CSARDADRGIGELFF.

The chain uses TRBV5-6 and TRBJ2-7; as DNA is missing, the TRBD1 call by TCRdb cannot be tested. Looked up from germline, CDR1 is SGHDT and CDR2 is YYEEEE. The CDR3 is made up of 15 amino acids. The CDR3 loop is CASSSGAAGEYEQYF.

The CDR3 sequence is CASSPQTRHEQFF. The chain carries TRBV3-1 and TRBJ2-1. This CDR3 has 13 amino acids. CDR1 and CDR2 (germline): LGHDT, YNNKEL (reference sequence).

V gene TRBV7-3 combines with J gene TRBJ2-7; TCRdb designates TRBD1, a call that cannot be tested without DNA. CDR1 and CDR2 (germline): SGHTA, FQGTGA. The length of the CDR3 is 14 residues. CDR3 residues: CASSPAGHTAEQYF.

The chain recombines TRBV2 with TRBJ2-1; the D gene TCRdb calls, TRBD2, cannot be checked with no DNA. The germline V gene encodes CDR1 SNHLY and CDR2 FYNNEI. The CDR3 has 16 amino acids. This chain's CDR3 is CASSGTRDYSYNEQFF.

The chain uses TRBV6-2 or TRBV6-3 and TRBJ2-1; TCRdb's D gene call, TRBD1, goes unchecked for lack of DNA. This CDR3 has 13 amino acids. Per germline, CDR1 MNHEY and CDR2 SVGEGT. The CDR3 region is CASSWSPGYEQFF.

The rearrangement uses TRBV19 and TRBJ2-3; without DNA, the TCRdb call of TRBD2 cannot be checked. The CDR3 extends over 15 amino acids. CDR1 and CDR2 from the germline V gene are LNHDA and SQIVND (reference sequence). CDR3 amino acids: CASTLLAGGTDTQYF.

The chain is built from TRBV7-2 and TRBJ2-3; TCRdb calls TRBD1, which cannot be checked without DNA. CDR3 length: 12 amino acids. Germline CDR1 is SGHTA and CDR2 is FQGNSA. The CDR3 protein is CASSSPGSGQYF. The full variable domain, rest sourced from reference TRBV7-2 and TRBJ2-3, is GAGVSQSPSNKVTEKGKDVELRCDPISGHTALYWYRQSLGQGLEFLIYFQGNSAPDKSGLPSDRFSAERTGGSVSTLTIQRTQQEDSAVYLCASSSPGSGQYFGPGTRLTVL.

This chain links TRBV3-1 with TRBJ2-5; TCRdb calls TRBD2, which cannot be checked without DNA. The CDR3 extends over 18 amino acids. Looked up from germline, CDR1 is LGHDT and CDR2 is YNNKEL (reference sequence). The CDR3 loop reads CASSLGYVRKGGQETQYF.

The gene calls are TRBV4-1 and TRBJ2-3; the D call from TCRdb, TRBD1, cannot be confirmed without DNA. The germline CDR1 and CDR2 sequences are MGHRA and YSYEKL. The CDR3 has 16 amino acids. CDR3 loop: CASSHAAQGLSDTQYF.

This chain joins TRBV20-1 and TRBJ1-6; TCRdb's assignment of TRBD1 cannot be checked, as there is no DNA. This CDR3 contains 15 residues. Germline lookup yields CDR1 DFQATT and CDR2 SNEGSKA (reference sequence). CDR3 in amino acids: CSARPTGEVDSPLHF.

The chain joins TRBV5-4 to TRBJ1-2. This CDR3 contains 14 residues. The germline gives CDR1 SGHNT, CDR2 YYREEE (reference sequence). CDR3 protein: CASSLGLTNYGYTF.

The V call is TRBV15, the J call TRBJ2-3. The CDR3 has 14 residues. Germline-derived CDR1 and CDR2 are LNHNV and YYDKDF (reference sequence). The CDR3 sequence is CATSKRGSTDTQYF.

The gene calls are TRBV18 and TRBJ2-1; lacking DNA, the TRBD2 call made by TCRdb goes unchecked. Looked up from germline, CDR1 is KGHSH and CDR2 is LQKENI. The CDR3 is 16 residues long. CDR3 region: CASSRQTSGAYNEQFF.

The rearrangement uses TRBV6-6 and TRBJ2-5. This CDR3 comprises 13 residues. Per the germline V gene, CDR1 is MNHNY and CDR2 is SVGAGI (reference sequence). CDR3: CASSSLSRETQYF.

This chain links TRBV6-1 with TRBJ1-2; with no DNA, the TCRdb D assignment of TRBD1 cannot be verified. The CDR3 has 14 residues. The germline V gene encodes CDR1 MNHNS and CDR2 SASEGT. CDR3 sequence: CASRGTAAGAGYTF.

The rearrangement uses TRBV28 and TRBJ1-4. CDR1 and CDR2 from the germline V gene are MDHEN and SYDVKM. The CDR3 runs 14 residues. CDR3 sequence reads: CASSLGHRNEKLFF. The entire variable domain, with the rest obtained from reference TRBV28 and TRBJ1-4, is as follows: DVKVTQSSRYLVKRTGEKVFLECVQDMDHENMFWYRQDPGLGLRLIYFSYDVKMKEKGDIPEGYSVSREKKERFSLILESASTNQTSMYLCASSLGHRNEKLFFGSGTQLSVL.

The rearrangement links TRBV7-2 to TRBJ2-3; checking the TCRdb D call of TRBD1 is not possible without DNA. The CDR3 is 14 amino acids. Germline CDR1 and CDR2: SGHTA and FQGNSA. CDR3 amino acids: CASSPVGATDTQYF.

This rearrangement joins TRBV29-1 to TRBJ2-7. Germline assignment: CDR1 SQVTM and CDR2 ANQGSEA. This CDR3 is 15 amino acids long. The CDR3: CSVDNPTGTSYEQYF.

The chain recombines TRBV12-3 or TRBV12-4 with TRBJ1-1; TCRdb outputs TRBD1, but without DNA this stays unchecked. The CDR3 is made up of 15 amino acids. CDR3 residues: CASRTGSTYYTEAFF.

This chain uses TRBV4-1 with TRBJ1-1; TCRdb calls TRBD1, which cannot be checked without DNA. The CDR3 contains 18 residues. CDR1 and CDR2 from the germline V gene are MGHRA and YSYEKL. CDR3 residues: CASSLGQGLLLMNTEAFF.

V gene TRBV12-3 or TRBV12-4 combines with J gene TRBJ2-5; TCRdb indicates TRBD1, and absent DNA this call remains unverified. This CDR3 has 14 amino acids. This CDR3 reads CASRRGQGWETQYF.